These T cell receptor beta chains were read from a single sample in a study of blood T cell repertoires in COVID-19. Here immunoSEQ multiplex PCR was the method, and the copy in TCRdb shows in-frame clones only, minus some. Of about 50,000 clones listed, more than 75% are singletons. The specimen was peripheral blood. The origin of the receptors is a woman aged 60-75 years with acute or convalescent COVID-19. Both conserved end residues are part of each CDR3. The order of the fields is J gene, V gene, D gene, CDR3 length, clone size, CDR3 protein, CDR3 DNA. A D gene is named only where the DNA matches it firmly. Size tells how often a clone was seen (once, few, many) or the class of an expanded clone, and some rows leave it out.

>TRBJ2-7|TRBV18|.|14|.
CASSRPGTTYEQYF
TGTGCCAGCTCACGTCCCGGGACAACTTACGAGCAGTACTTC
>TRBJ2-5|TRBV7-9|TRBD2|14|once
CASSLVAGGETQYF
TGTGCCAGCAGCTTAGTGGCGGGAGGAGAGACCCAGTACTTC
>TRBJ1-2|TRBV7-2|TRBD1|15|.
CASSLQTGGNYGYTF
TGTGCCAGCAGCCTACAGACAGGGGGGAACTATGGCTACACCTTC
>TRBJ2-2|TRBV5-1|TRBD1|14|.
CASSGSGGFGELFF
TGCGCCAGCAGCGGATCAGGGGGCTTCGGGGAGCTGTTTTTT
>TRBJ1-5|TRBV2|.|13|.
CASRAGTDQPQHF
TGTGCCAGCAGGGCAGGGACTGATCAGCCCCAGCATTTT
>TRBJ1-6|TRBV6-5|TRBD1|16|.
CASSSWTGSYNSPLHF
TGTGCCAGCAGTTCCTGGACAGGCTCCTATAATTCACCCCTCCACTTT
>TRBJ2-5|TRBV6-6|TRBD1|13|.
CASSWTGEETQYF
TGTGCCAGCAGTTGGACAGGGGAAGAGACCCAGTACTTC
>TRBJ2-1|TRBV12-3/TRBV12-4|.|12|.
CASSSRVHEQFF
TGTGCCAGCAGTTCTAGAGTCCATGAGCAGTTCTTC
>TRBJ2-7|TRBV19|.|18|.
CASSIRAPTPGAHYEQYF
TGTGCCAGTAGTATAAGGGCACCTACGCCAGGGGCCCACTACGAGCAGTACTTC
>TRBJ1-1|TRBV2|.|15|.
CASSEARVSNTEAFF
TGTGCCAGCAGTGAAGCGCGGGTATCTAACACTGAAGCTTTCTTT
>TRBJ1-2|TRBV30|.|14|.
CACTSGFQTYGYTF
TGTGCCTGCACCTCCGGGTTTCAAACTTATGGCTACACCTTC
>TRBJ1-3|TRBV7-8|TRBD1|16|.
CASSSYGQGSGNTIYF
TGTGCCAGCAGCTCATACGGACAGGGCTCTGGAAACACCATATATTTT
>TRBJ2-7|TRBV3-1/TRBV3-2|TRBD2|15|.
CASSQKSGGAGEQYF
TGTGCCAGCAGCCAAAAAAGCGGGGGGGCCGGGGAGCAGTACTTC
>TRBJ1-5|TRBV6-2/TRBV6-3|.|14|.
CASSMAGSNQPQHF
TGTGCCAGCAGTATGGCGGGTAGCAATCAGCCCCAGCATTTT
>TRBJ1-2|TRBV19|.|14|.
CASSVTGTRRGYTF
TGTGCCAGTAGTGTAACCGGGACAAGGAGGGGCTACACCTTC
>TRBJ2-3|TRBV6-5|.|14|once
CASSYDTSTDTQYF
TGTGCCAGCAGTTACGACACTAGCACAGATACGCAGTATTTT
>TRBJ1-1|TRBV18|.|15|.
CASSPPQGGNTEAFF
TGTGCCAGCTCACCACCGCAGGGTGGAAACACTGAAGCTTTCTTT
>TRBJ2-4|TRBV27|.|17|.
CASSTLGGVLAKNIQYF
TGTGCCAGCAGTACACTAGGGGGGGTACTAGCCAAAAACATTCAGTACTTC
>TRBJ1-2|TRBV3-1/TRBV3-2|.|13|.
CASSSRGAYGYTF
TGTGCCAGCAGCTCCCGCGGGGCGTATGGCTACACCTTC
>TRBJ2-1|TRBV6-4|TRBD2|18|.
CASSRPTSGGSSYNEQFF
TGTGCCAGCAGCCGTCCGACTAGCGGGGGGTCGTCCTACAATGAGCAGTTCTTC
>TRBJ2-7|TRBV23-1|.|14|.
CAIPFLVISYEQYF
TGCGCCATCCCCTTTCTAGTTATCTCCTACGAGCAGTACTTC
>TRBJ1-6|TRBV27|.|15|.
CASSELRSYNSPLHF
TGTGCCAGCAGTGAACTTCGCTCCTATAATTCACCCCTCCACTTT
>TRBJ1-1|TRBV3-1/TRBV3-2|.|15|.
CASSLMWQGTTEAFF
TGTGCCAGCAGCCTAATGTGGCAGGGGACCACTGAAGCTTTCTTT
>TRBJ1-2|TRBV5-1|.|18|once
CASSLGSNRAGANYGYTF
TGCGCCAGCAGCTTGGGCTCTAACAGGGCAGGGGCTAACTATGGCTACACCTTC
>TRBJ2-1|TRBV27|.|14|.
CASSQNGVWNEQFF
TGTGCCAGCAGTCAAAACGGGGTCTGGAATGAGCAGTTCTTC
>TRBJ1-5|TRBV10-3|.|13|.
CAISEGGRQPQHF
TGTGCCATCAGTGAGGGAGGGAGGCAGCCCCAGCATTTT
>TRBJ1-1|TRBV18|.|14|.
CASSPPGVRAEAFF
TGTGCCAGCTCACCACCAGGGGTTCGGGCTGAAGCTTTCTTT
>TRBJ1-4|TRBV3-1/TRBV3-2|.|16|.
CASSQGPQGRDEKLFF
TGTGCCAGCAGCCAAGGACCCCAGGGCCGGGATGAAAAACTGTTTTTT
>TRBJ1-5|TRBV5-1|.|15|once
CASSVGEDGNQPQHF
TGCGCCAGCAGCGTTGGAGAGGATGGCAATCAGCCCCAGCATTTT
>TRBJ2-2|TRBV27|.|13|.
CASSYTRVGELFF
TGTGCCAGCAGTTACACCAGGGTTGGGGAGCTGTTTTTT
>TRBJ2-6|TRBV28|TRBD1|15|.
CATGTGGYGANVLTF
TGTGCCACTGGGACAGGGGGTTATGGGGCCAACGTCCTGACTTTC
>TRBJ2-5|TRBV11-2|TRBD2|17|.
CASSLLVGGGAQETQYF
TGTGCCAGCAGCTTATTGGTGGGCGGGGGAGCCCAAGAGACCCAGTACTTC
>TRBJ2-7|TRBV5-1|TRBD1|15|.
CASSLAPTGGYGQYF
TGCGCCAGCAGCTTGGCGCCGACAGGGGGCTACGGGCAGTACTTC
>TRBJ2-2|TRBV11-2|.|13|once
CASSGLGRGELFF
TGTGCCAGCTCCGGTTTGGGGAGGGGGGAGCTGTTTTTT
>TRBJ2-1|TRBV7-9|TRBD2|16|.
CASSPPLAGSYNEQFF
TGTGCCAGCAGTCCCCCCCTAGCGGGCTCCTACAATGAGCAGTTCTTC
>TRBJ2-1|TRBV7-3|.|13|.
CASSSPPGNEQFF
TGTGCCAGCAGCTCCCCCCCAGGGAATGAGCAGTTCTTC
>TRBJ1-2|TRBV7-9|.|14|once
CASSLGSALYGYTF
TGTGCCAGCAGCTTAGGATCTGCGTTGTACGGCTACACCTTC
>TRBJ1-3|TRBV6-6|.|15|.
CASSYNDRPGNTIYF
TGTGCCAGCAGTTACAATGACAGACCGGGAAACACCATATATTTT
>TRBJ1-4|TRBV5-8|.|16|few
CASSLVFRRFDEKLFF
TGTGCCAGCAGCTTGGTCTTTCGGCGGTTCGATGAAAAACTGTTTTTT
>TRBJ2-2|TRBV9|.|13|.
CASSWGETGELFF
TGTGCCAGCAGCTGGGGGGAGACCGGGGAGCTGTTTTTT
>TRBJ2-7|TRBV28|TRBD2|15|.
CASSLVANGGNEQYF
TGTGCCAGCAGTTTGGTGGCGAACGGGGGGAACGAGCAGTACTTC
>TRBJ1-6|TRBV19|.|12|.
CASSVHPGTLHF
TGTGCCAGTAGTGTACACCCGGGGACCCTCCACTTT
>TRBJ1-1|TRBV10-2|.|13|.
CASRANRVTEAFF
TGCGCCAGCCGAGCCAACAGGGTCACTGAAGCTTTCTTT
>TRBJ2-5|TRBV30|TRBD2|15|.
CAWSPGLTSQETQYF
TGTGCCTGGAGTCCGGGACTAACATCCCAAGAGACCCAGTACTTC
>TRBJ1-2|TRBV2|.|12|.
CASREQDNGYTF
TGTGCCAGCAGGGAACAGGATAATGGCTACACCTTC
>TRBJ1-6|TRBV7-9|.|14|few
CASSLDQGSSPLHF
TGTGCCAGCAGCTTGGACCAGGGATCCTCACCCCTCCACTTT
>TRBJ1-1|TRBV6-5|.|13|.
CASKIRENTEAFF
TGTGCCAGCAAGATACGGGAGAACACTGAAGCTTTCTTT
>TRBJ1-2|TRBV19|TRBD1|15|.
CASRGQANKRAGYTF
TGTGCCAGCCGGGGACAGGCGAATAAGAGAGCGGGCTACACCTTC
>TRBJ1-3|TRBV28|.|14|.
CASSEQGAGNTIYF
TGTGCCAGCAGTGAACAGGGCGCTGGAAACACCATATATTTT
>TRBJ2-5|TRBV6-6|TRBD1|15|.
CASGGSTGLQETQYF
TGTGCCAGCGGAGGTTCGACAGGGCTTCAAGAGACCCAGTACTTC
>TRBJ1-2|TRBV5-1|.|17|.
CASSPGGHRDGSFGYTF
TGCGCCAGCAGCCCGGGGGGCCACAGGGACGGGAGTTTCGGCTACACCTTC
>TRBJ1-1|TRBV20-1|.|14|.
CSASGQNMNTEAFF
TGCAGTGCTAGTGGGCAGAACATGAACACTGAAGCTTTCTTT
>TRBJ2-1|TRBV5-4|TRBD2|17|.
CASSFGLATSSYNEQFF
TGTGCCAGCAGCTTTGGACTAGCGACGAGTTCCTACAATGAGCAGTTCTTC
>TRBJ2-7|TRBV5-4|TRBD2|15|.
CASSPPGGESYEQYF
TGTGCCAGCAGCCCCCCCGGGGGGGAGTCCTACGAGCAGTACTTC
>TRBJ1-4|TRBV19|.|14|.
CASSIRGGNEKLFF
TGTGCCAGTAGTATACGGGGTGGAAATGAAAAACTGTTTTTT
>TRBJ1-3|TRBV19|.|16|.
CASTPRPGGPGNTIYF
TGTGCCAGTACCCCGCGCCCGGGGGGGCCAGGAAACACCATATATTTT
>TRBJ2-2|TRBV24-1|TRBD2|15|.
CATSDGTSGRAELFF
TGTGCCACCAGTGATGGGACTAGCGGGAGGGCCGAGCTGTTTTTT
>TRBJ1-2|TRBV5-8|.|16|.
CASSLVQGRSIFGYTF
TGTGCCAGCAGCTTGGTTCAGGGTCGGTCAATATTTGGCTACACCTTC
>TRBJ2-7|TRBV6-5|.|13|.
CASSRTLGSEQYF
TGTGCCAGCAGCAGGACCCTTGGGAGCGAGCAGTACTTC